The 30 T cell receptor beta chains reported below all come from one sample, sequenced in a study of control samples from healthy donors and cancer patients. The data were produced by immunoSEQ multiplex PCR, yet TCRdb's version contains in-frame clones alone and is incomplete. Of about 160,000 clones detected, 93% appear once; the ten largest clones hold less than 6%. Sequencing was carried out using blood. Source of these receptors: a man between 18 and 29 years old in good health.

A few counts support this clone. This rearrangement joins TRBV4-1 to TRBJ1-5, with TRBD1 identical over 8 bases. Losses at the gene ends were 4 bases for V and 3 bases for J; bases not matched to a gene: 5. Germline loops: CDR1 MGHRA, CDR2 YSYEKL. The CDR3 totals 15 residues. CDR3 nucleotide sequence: TGCGCCAGCAGCCGGACAGGGTCGATCAATCAGCCCCAGCATTTT. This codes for CASSRTGSINQPQHF.

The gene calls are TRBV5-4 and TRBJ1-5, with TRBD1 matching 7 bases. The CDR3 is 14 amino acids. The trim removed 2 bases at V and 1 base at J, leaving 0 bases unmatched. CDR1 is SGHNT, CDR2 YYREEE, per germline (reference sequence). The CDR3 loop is CASSLQGSNQPQHF. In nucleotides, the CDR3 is TGTGCCAGCAGCTTACAGGGGAGCAATCAGCCCCAGCATTTT. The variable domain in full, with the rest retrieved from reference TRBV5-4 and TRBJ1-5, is ETGVTQSPTHLIKTRGQQVTLRCSSQSGHNTVSWYQQALGQGPQFIFQYYREEENGRGNFPPRFSGLQFPNYSSELNVNALELDDSALYLCASSLQGSNQPQHFGDGTRLSIL.

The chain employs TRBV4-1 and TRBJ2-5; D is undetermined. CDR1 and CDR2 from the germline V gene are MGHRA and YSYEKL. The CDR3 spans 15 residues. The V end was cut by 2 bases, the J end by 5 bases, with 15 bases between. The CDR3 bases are TGCGCCAGCAGCCAAACGAACGTGAGAGTGGAGACCCAGTACTTC. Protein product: CASSQTNVRVETQYF.

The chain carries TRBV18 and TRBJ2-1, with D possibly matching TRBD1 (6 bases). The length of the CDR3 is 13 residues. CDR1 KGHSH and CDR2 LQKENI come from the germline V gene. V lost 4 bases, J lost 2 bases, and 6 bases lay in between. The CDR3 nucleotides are TGTGCCAGCTCACGGGACACCTACAATGAGCAGTTCTTC. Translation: CASSRDTYNEQFF.

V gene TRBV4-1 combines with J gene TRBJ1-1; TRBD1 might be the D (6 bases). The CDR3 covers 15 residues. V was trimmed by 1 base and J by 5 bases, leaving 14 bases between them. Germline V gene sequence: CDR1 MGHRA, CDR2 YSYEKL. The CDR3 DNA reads TGCGCCAGCAGCCAAGGGGAAAGCAGGGGTACTGAAGCTTTCTTT. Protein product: CASSQGESRGTEAFF.

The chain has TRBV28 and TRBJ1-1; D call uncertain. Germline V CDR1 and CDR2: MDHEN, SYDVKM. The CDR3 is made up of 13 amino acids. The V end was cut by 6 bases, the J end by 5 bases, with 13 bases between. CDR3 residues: CASSPIGQTEAFF. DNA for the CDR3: TGTGCCAGCAGCCCCATAGGGCAGACTGAAGCTTTCTTT.

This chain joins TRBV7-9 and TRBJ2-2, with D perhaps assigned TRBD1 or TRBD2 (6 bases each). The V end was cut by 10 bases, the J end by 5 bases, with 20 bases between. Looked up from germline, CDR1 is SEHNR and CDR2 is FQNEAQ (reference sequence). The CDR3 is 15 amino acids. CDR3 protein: CANTSWGAHTGELFF. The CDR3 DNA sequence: TGTGCCAATACAAGTTGGGGGGCGCATACCGGGGAGCTGTTTTTT. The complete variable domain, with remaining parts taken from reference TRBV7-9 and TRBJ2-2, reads DTGVSQNPRHKITKRGQNVTFRCDPISEHNRLYWYRQTLGQGPEFLTYFQNEAQLEKSRLLSDRFSAERPKGSFSTLEIQRTEQGDSAMYLCANTSWGAHTGELFFGEGSRLTVL.

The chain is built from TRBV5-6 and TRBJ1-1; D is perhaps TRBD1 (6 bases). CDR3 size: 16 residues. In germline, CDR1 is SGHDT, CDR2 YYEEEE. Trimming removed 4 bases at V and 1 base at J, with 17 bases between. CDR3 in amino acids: CASSPGMGAGNTEAFF. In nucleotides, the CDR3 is TGTGCCAGCAGCCCAGGCATGGGGGCGGGGAACACTGAAGCTTTCTTT.

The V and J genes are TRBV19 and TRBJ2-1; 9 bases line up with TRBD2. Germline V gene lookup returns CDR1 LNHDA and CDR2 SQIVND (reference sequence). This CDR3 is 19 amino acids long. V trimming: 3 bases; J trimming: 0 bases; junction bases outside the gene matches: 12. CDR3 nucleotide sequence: TGTGCCAGTAGTATCAGTAGCGGGAGAGTTTATAGCTCCTACAATGAGCAGTTCTTC. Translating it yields CASSISSGRVYSSYNEQFF.

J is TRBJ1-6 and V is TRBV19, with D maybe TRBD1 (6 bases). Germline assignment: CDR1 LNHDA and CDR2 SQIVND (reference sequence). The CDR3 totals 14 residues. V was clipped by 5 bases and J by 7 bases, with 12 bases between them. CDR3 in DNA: TGTGCCAGTAGTCTACAGGGATCGAATTCACCCCTCCACTTT. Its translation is CASSLQGSNSPLHF.

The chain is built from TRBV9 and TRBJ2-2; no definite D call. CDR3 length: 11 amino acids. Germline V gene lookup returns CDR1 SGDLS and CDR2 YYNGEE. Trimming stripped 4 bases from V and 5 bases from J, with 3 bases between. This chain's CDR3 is CASSYTGELFF. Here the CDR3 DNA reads TGTGCCAGCAGCTATACCGGGGAGCTGTTTTTT.

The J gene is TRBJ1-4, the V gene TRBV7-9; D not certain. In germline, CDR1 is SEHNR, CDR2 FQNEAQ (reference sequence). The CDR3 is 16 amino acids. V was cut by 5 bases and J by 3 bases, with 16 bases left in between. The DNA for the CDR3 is TGTGCCAGCAGCCGATTGACAAGGGAGGCTAATGAAAAACTGTTTTTT. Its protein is CASSRLTREANEKLFF.

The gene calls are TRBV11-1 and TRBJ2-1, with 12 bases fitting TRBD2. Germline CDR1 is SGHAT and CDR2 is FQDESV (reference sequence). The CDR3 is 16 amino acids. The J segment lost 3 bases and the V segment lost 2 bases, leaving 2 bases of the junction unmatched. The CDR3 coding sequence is TGTGCCAGCAGCTTAACGGGACTAGCGGGCTACAATGAGCAGTTCTTC. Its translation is CASSLTGLAGYNEQFF.

The CDR3 DNA follows: TGTGCCAGCGGTCGACACTCACCCCTCCACTTT. Translation: CASGRHSPLHF. The chain couples TRBV2 to TRBJ1-6; D is undetermined. The CDR3 consists of 11 residues. Trimming cost V 8 bases and J 10 bases, with 9 bases left between them. CDR1 is SNHLY and CDR2 is FYNNEI in the germline V gene.

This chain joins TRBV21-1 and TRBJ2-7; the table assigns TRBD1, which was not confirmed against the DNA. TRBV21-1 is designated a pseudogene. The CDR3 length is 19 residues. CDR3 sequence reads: CASSKTPGTCNAAQYEQYF. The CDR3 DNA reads TGTGCCAGCAGCAAAACCCCCGGGACATGCAACGCCGCTCAGTACGAGCAGTACTTC.

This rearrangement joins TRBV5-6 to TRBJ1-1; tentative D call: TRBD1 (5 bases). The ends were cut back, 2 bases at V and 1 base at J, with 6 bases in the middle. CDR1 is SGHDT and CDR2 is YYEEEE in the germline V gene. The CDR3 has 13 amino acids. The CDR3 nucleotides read TGTGCCAGCAGCTTCAGGGCGAACACTGAAGCTTTCTTT. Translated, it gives CASSFRANTEAFF.

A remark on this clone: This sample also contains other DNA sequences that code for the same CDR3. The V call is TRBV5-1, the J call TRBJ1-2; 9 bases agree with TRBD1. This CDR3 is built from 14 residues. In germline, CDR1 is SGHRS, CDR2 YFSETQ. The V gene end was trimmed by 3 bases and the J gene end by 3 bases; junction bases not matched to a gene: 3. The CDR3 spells CASSSTGGDYGYTF. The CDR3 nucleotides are TGCGCCAGCAGCTCAACAGGGGGCGACTATGGCTACACCTTC.

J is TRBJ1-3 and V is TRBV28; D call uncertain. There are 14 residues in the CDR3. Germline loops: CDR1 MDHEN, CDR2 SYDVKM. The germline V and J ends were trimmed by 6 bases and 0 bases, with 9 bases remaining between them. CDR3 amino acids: CASRSLGSGNTIYF. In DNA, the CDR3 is TGTGCCAGCAGGTCTCTCGGCTCTGGAAACACCATATATTTT.

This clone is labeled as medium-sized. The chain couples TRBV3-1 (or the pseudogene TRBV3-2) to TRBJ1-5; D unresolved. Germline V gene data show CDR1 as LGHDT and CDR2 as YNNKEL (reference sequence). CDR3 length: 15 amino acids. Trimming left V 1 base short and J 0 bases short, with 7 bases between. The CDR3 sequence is CASSQVLNSNQPQHF. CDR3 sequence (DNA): TGTGCCAGCAGCCAAGTTTTGAATAGCAATCAGCCCCAGCATTTT.

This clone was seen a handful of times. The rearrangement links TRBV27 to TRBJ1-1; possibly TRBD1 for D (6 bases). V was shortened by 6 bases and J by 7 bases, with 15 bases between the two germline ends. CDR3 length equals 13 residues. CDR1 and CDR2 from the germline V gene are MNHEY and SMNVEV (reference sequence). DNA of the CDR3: TGTGCCAGCAGCGTCGGGGGCGACGGTGAAGCTTTCTTT. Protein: CASSVGGDGEAFF.

Here the CDR3 DNA reads TGTGCCTGGACCCGACGGGTCTCTGGAAACACCATATATTTT. Residues: CAWTRRVSGNTIYF. The V call is TRBV30, the J call TRBJ1-3; no firm D call. V dropped 4 bases and J dropped 0 bases, with 10 bases sitting between them. Germline V lookup: CDR1 GTSNPN, CDR2 SVGIG (reference sequence). This CDR3 region has 14 residues.

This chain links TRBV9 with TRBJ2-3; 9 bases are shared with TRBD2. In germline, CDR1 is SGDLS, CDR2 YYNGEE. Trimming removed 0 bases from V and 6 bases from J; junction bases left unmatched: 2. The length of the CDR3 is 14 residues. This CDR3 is CASSVGSGGDTQYF. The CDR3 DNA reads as TGTGCCAGCAGCGTAGGTAGCGGGGGTGATACGCAGTATTTT.

The CDR3 bases are TGTGCCAGCAGTCAGGCAGGGGGCGCTGAAGCTTTCTTT. Its translation: CASSQAGGAEAFF. The rearrangement links TRBV27 to TRBJ1-1; 8 bases are a match to TRBD1. The trim removed 5 bases at V and 6 bases at J, leaving 5 bases unmatched. Germline V gives CDR1 MNHEY, CDR2 SMNVEV (reference sequence). The CDR3 totals 13 residues.

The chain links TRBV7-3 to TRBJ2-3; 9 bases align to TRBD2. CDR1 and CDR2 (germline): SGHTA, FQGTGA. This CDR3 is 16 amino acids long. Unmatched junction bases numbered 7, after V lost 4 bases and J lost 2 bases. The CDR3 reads CASSSKREDPTDTQYF. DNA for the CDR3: TGTGCCAGCAGCTCAAAGCGGGAGGACCCCACAGATACGCAGTATTTT.

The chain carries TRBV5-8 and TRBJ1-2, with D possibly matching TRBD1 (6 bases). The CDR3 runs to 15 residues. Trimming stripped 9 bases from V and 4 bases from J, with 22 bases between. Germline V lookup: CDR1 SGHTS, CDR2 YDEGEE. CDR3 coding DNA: TGTGCCACCGGGAAACAGGGAGAAGAAGGCTATGGCTACACCTTC. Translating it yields CATGKQGEEGYGYTF.

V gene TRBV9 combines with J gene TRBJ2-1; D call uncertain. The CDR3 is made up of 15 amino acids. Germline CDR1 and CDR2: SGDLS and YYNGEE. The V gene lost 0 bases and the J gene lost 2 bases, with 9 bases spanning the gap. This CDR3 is CASSVEGNPYNEQFF. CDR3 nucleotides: TGTGCCAGCAGCGTAGAAGGGAATCCCTACAATGAGCAGTTCTTC.

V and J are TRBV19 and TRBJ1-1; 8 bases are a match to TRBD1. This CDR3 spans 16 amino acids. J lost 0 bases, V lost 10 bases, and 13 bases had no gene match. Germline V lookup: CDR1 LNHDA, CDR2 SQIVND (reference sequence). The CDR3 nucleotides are TGTGCCACCAAGAGCCAGACAGGGGCGATGAACACTGAAGCTTTCTTT. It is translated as CATKSQTGAMNTEAFF.

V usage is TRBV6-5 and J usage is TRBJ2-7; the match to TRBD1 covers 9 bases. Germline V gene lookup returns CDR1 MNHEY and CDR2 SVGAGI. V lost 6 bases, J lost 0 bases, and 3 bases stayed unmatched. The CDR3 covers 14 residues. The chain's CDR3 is CASRSTGGSYEQYF. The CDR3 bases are TGTGCCAGCAGATCGACAGGGGGCTCCTACGAGCAGTACTTC.

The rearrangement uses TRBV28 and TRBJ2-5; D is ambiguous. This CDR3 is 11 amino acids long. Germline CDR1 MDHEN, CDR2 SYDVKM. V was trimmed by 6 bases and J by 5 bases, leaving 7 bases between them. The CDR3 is CASRWGETQYF. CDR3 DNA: TGTGCCAGCAGATGGGGTGAGACCCAGTACTTC.

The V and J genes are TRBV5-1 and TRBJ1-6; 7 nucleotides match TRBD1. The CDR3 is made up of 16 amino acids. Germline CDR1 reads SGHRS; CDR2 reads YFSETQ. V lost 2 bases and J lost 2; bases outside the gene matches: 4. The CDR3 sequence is CASSLDRVTYNSPLHF. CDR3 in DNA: TGCGCCAGCAGCTTAGACAGGGTAACCTATAATTCACCCCTCCACTTT.